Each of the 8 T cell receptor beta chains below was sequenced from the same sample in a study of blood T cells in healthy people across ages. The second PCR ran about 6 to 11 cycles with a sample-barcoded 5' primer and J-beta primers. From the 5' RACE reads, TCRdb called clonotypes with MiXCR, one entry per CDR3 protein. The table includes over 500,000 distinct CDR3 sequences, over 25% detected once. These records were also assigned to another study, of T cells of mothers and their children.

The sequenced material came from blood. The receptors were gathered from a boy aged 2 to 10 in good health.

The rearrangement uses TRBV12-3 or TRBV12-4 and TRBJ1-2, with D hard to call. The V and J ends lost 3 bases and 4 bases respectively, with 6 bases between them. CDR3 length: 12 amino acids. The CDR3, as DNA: TGTGCCAGCAGTTTGGCCCTCTATGGCTACACCTTC. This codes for CASSLALYGYTF.

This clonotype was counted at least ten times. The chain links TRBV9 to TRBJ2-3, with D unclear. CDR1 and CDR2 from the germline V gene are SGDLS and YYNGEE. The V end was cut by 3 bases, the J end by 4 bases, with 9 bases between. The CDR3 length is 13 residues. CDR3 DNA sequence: TGTGCCAGCAGCGAGTTATCTGCAGATACGCAGTATTTT. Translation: CASSELSADTQYF.

CDR3 protein: CASSQTGLLNEQFF. Written as DNA, the CDR3 is TGTGCCAGCAGCCAAACGGGACTACTCAATGAGCAGTTCTTC. V usage is TRBV14 and J usage is TRBJ2-1; 7 bases fit TRBD2. This CDR3 has 14 amino acids. Germline CDR1 SGHDN, CDR2 FVKESK. Trimming took 2 bases from V and 6 from J; bases not matched to a gene: 4.

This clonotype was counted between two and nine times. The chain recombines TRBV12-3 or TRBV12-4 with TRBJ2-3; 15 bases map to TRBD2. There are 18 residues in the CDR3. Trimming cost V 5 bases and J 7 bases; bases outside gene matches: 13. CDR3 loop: CASSRTSGGAQLGNTQYF. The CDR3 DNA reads TGTGCCAGCAGTAGGACTAGCGGGGGGGCGCAACTGGGAAATACGCAGTATTTT.

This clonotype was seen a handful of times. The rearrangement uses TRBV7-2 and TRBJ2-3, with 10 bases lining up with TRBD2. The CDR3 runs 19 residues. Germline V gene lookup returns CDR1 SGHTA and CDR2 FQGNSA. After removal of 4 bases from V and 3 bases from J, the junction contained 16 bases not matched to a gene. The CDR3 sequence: CASSSSVLAGAQGTDTQYF. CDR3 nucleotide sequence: TGTGCCAGCAGCTCCTCCGTTCTAGCGGGAGCCCAAGGAACAGATACGCAGTATTTT.

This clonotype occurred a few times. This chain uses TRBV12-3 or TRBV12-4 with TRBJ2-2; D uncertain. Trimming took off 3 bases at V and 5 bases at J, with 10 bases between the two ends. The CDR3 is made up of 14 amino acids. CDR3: CASSFNLGTGELFF. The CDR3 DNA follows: TGTGCCAGCAGTTTTAATCTCGGGACCGGGGAGCTGTTTTTT.

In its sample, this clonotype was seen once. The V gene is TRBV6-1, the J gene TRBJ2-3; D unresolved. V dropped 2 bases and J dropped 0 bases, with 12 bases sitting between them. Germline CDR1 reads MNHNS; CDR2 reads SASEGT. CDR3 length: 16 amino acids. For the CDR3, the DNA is TGTGCCAGCAGTGAATTTTGGGATTCAAGCACAGATACGCAGTATTTT. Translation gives CASSEFWDSSTDTQYF.

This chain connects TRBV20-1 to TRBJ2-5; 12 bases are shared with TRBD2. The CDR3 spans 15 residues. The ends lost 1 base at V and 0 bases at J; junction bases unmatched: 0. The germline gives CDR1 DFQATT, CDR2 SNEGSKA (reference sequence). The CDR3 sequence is CSARGTSGDQETQYF. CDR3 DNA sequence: TGCAGTGCTAGAGGGACTAGCGGGGACCAAGAGACCCAGTACTTC.